The entry that follows covers one T cell receptor beta chain sequence. Other nucleotide sequences in the sample specify the same CDR3. In the source study's methods: Nucleated cell counts were estimated from reference gene primer amplification. TCRdb keeps only in-frame clones here, not all; method: immunoSEQ multiplex PCR. That table supplies the V and J calls and clone size; D and trimming were determined from the DNA. The sample records over 75,000 clones, nearly 90% being singletons. These data belong to a study of blood T cell repertoires in COVID-19. Turning to the study itself: Acute-phase and convalescent COVID-19 samples originated in the United States, Italy and Spain. PBMCs, B-cell-depleted T cells, or T cells were the source of the cDNA or gDNA that made up the material.

The sequencing sample was made of peripheral blood. The sequence was obtained from a woman aged 80 or over with acute or convalescent COVID-19.

For the CDR3, the DNA is TGCGCCAGCAGCTCCGGACAGCCTAACTATGGCTACACCTTC. It yields the protein CASSSGQPNYGYTF. The chain employs TRBV5-1 and TRBJ1-2, with D perhaps TRBD1 (6 bases). Between the trimmed V and J ends, which lost 3 bases and 0 bases, there was a span of 9 bases. The CDR3 has 14 amino acids. Germline V gene data show CDR1 as SGHRS and CDR2 as YFSETQ. Full variable domain (remainder filled in from reference TRBV5-1 and TRBJ1-2): KAGVTQTPRYLIKTRGQQVTLSCSPISGHRSVSWYQQTPGQGLQFLFEYFSETQRNKGNFPGRFSGRQFSNSRSEMNVSTLELGDSALYLCASSSGQPNYGYTFGSGTRLTVV.